Below, one T cell receptor (beta chain) is given with its context. The antigen remains undetermined. Using immunoSEQ multiplex PCR, the repertoire was profiled, and TCRdb retains in-frame clones only, with some absent. The profile covers roughly 150,000 clones, with more than 85% appearing a single time and 2.3% taken by the ten largest. This sample was included in a study of T cell responses to AZD1222 COVID-19 vaccine. Study in general: Whether given at about 4 or about 12 weeks, second doses were pooled.

V lost 0 bases, J lost 4 bases, and 18 bases lay in between. The CDR3 totals 17 residues. Study results and limitations: Repertoire collection took place solely once the T cell response had peaked. Baseline serology detected seropositivity in only a handful of AZD1222 recipients. Spike-specific TCR repertoires showed rising breadth and depth after two AZD1222 doses.

The chain employs TRBV23-1 and TRBJ1-2; TRBD1 is a possible D gene (6 bases). TRBV23-1 is treated as an ORF (open reading frame) with a function not yet certain. The sequence was collected from an adult in good health. Specimen: peripheral blood, collected on day 0 of AZD1222 vaccination. The CDR3 bases are TGCGCCAGCAGTCAATCCGGGGGGGCCCGCTGTCTCTATGGCTACACCTTC. As protein: CASSQSGGARCLYGYTF.